This paragraph reports one T cell receptor beta chain. The data belong to a study of blood T cell repertoires in COVID-19. Overall study: Sources were T cells, B-cell-depleted T cells, or PBMCs; the material itself was cDNA or gDNA.

The ends lost 4 bases at V and 4 bases at J; junction bases unmatched: 13. This CDR3 is built from 16 residues. CDR1 SGHRS and CDR2 YFSETQ come from the germline V gene. In assigning cohorts, the study relied on participant-reported clinical history. The authors' processing: Using reference gene primer amplification, nucleated cell counts were estimated. Sequenced by immunoSEQ multiplex PCR; TCRdb stores in-frame clones only, minus some. That table supplies the V and J calls and clone size; D and trimming were determined from the DNA. The profile shows more than 200,000 clones, 65% to 85% of them singletons.

The clonotype comes from a woman aged 40 to 50 with acute COVID-19. The sequencing sample was made of PBMCs or T cells enriched from blood (not recorded which). The chain links TRBV5-1 to TRBJ2-7; 8 positions agree with TRBD1. The CDR3 loop reads CASSPGTGGPMYEQYF. As DNA, the CDR3 is TGCGCCAGCAGCCCCGGGACAGGTGGACCCATGTACGAGCAGTACTTC. Full variable domain (missing parts from reference TRBV5-1 and TRBJ2-7): KAGVTQTPRYLIKTRGQQVTLSCSPISGHRSVSWYQQTPGQGLQFLFEYFSETQRNKGNFPGRFSGRQFSNSRSEMNVSTLELGDSALYLCASSPGTGGPMYEQYFGPGTRLTVT.